Below are 9 T cell receptor beta chains sequenced from a single sample in a study of regulatory T cells in long-lasting Graves disease. Construction of TCR beta libraries relied on iRepertoire HTBI primers and on Arm-PCR targeting CDR3 regions. TCRdb recomputed calls from the multiplex PCR reads with MiXCR, one row per CDR3 protein. The table has roughly 380,000 distinct CDR3 sequences, around 17% seen once; the top ten hold 25% to 30%. The time point here: newly diagnosed GD, antithyroid drugs for less than 3 months. PBMC-derived RNA was used for the TCR library. The same sample was also studied in work on T cells in Graves' hyperthyroidism and ophthalmopathy.

The material sequenced was peripheral blood mononuclear cells (PBMCs), taken at new diagnosis, from a patient treated with antithyroid drugs. The receptors here all came from a man in his forties or fifties with Graves disease.

The chain couples TRBV6-1 to TRBJ1-2, with TRBD1 matching over 11 bases. CDR1 MNHNS and CDR2 SASEGT come from the germline V gene. J was trimmed by 6 bases and V by 5 bases; bases with no gene match: 8. This CDR3 spans 15 amino acids. The CDR3 reads CASSRGQGAGDGYTF. The CDR3 DNA reads TGTGCCAGCAGTCGTGGACAGGGGGCGGGGGATGGCTACACCTTC.

This clonotype was counted a few times. The chain joins TRBV28 to TRBJ1-2, with D maybe TRBD1 (6 bases). The V gene lost 3 bases and the J gene lost 1 base, with 12 bases spanning the gap. The germline V gene has CDR1 MDHEN and CDR2 SYDVKM. The CDR3 consists of 15 residues. The CDR3 DNA sequence: TGTGCCAGCAGTTTCCGGGGGCGGGTTAACTATGGCTACACCTTC. As protein: CASSFRGRVNYGYTF.

This clonotype was observed many times. The rearrangement uses TRBV28 and TRBJ2-1; D gene uncertain. The CDR3 is 11 amino acids. Germline lookup yields CDR1 MDHEN and CDR2 SYDVKM. V lost 2 bases, J lost 8 bases, and 4 bases lay in between. CDR3 loop: CASSLKHEQFF. CDR3 coding DNA: TGTGCCAGCAGTTTAAAGCATGAGCAGTTCTTC.

V is TRBV5-1 and J is TRBJ1-1; TRBD1 matches 8 bases. The CDR3 sequence is 13 residues long. Germline V lookup: CDR1 SGHRS, CDR2 YFSETQ. The junction had 5 bases not matched to a gene; V was cut back by 6 bases and J by 4 bases. The CDR3 nucleotides read TGCGCCAGCAACTTAGGACAGGGCACTGAAGCTTTCTTT. Encoded protein: CASNLGQGTEAFF.

V gene TRBV30 combines with J gene TRBJ1-6; D is uncertain. CDR3 length: 14 residues. Germline lookup yields CDR1 GTSNPN and CDR2 SVGIG (reference sequence). Trimming stripped 6 bases from V and 1 base from J, with 10 bases between. The CDR3 DNA follows: TGTGCCTGCACAGCGGGATCCTATAATTCACCCCTCCACTTT. The encoded protein is CACTAGSYNSPLHF.

Notes on this clonotype: A much larger clone lies one base from this, so it may be a read error. The chain couples TRBV20-1 to TRBJ2-5; possibly TRBD1 for D (6 bases). The CDR3 totals 16 residues. V lost 0 bases and J lost 11, with 25 bases in between. Germline V gene sequence: CDR1 DFQATT, CDR2 SNEGSKA (reference sequence). The CDR3 coding sequence is TGCAGTGCTAGAGATCGGGGACAAGGAGCCTACAATGAGCAGTACTTC. Translated, it gives CSARDRGQGAYNEQYF.

The rearrangement links TRBV2 to TRBJ1-3; D is perhaps TRBD1 (6 bases). CDR1 is SNHLY and CDR2 is FYNNEI in the germline V gene. CDR3 length: 14 amino acids. The ends were cut back, 11 bases at V and 0 bases at J, with 14 bases in the middle. CDR3 amino acids: CAEITGSSGNTIYF. CDR3 coding DNA: TGTGCCGAGATTACAGGGAGCTCTGGAAACACCATATATTTT.

This clonotype was seen many times. The chain has TRBV14 and TRBJ1-1; D call uncertain. Germline assignment: CDR1 SGHDN and CDR2 FVKESK. V lost 4 bases, J lost 11 bases, and 17 bases lay in between. This CDR3 is 13 amino acids long. The CDR3 spells CASSPKERAGAFF. In DNA form, the CDR3 reads TGTGCCAGCAGCCCCAAGGAACGGGCCGGGGCTTTCTTT.

This clonotype showed up many times. V is TRBV18 and J is TRBJ1-4; TRBD1 matches at 9 bases. V trimming: 1 base; J trimming: 7 bases; junction bases outside the gene matches: 4. CDR1 and CDR2 (germline): KGHSH, LQKENI. The CDR3 totals 15 residues. DNA of the CDR3: TGTGCCAGCTCACCACAACAGGGGGCGGTTGAAAAACTGTTTTTT. Its protein product is CASSPQQGAVEKLFF.